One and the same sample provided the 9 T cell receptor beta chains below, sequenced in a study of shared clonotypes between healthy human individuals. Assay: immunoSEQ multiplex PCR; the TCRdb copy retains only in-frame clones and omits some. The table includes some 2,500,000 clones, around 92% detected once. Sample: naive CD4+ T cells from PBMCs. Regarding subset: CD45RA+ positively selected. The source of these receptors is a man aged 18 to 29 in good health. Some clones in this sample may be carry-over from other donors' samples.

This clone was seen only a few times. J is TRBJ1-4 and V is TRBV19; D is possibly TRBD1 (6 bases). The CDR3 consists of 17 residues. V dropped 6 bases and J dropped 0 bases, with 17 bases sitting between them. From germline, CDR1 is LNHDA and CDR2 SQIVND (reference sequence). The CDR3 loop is CASRNRDTSATNEKLFF. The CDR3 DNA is TGTGCCAGTAGGAACCGGGACACTAGTGCAACTAATGAAAAACTGTTTTTT.

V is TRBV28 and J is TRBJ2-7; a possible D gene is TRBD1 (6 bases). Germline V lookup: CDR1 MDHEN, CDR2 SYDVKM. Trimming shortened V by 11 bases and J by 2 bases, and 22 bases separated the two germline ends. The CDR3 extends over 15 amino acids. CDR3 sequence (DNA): TGTGCCTCACTCAGGGGTGGGGGCTTACCCTACGAGCAGTACTTC. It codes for CASLRGGGLPYEQYF.

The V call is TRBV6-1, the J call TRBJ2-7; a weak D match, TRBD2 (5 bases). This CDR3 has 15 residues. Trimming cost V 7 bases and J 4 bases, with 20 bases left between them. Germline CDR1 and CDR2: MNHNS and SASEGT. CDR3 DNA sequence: TGTGCCAGCAAAATTTCCCCGGGGAATCGTTACGAGCAGTACTTC. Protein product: CASKISPGNRYEQYF.

The CDR3 sequence is CASSLRSGAENIQYF. The CDR3 coding sequence is TGTGCCAGCAGCTTGCGTTCGGGGGCTGAAAACATTCAGTACTTC. The chain employs TRBV5-5 and TRBJ2-4, with D perhaps assigned TRBD1 or TRBD2 (6 bases each). This CDR3 contains 15 residues. In germline, CDR1 is SGHKS, CDR2 YYEKEE (reference sequence). The V end was cut by 1 base, the J end by 5 bases, with 13 bases between.

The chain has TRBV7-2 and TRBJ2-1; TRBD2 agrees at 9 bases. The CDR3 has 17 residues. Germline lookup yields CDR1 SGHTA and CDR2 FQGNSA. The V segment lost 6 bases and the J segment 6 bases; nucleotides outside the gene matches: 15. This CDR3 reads CASSLVPSGILVNEQFF. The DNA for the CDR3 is TGTGCCAGCAGTCTCGTGCCTAGCGGGATCCTCGTCAATGAGCAGTTCTTC.

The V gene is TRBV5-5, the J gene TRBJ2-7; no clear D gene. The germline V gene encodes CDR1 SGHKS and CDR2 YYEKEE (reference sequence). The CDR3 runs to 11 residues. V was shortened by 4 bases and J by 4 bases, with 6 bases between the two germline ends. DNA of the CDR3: TGTGCCAGCAGCATAGCATACGAGCAGTACTTC. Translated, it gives CASSIAYEQYF.

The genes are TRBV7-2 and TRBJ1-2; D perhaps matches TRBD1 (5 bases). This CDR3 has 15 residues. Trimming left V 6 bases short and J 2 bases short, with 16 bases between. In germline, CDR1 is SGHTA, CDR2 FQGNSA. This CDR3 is CASSRGGRTNYGYTF. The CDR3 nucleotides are TGTGCCAGCAGTCGGGGCGGACGGACGAACTATGGCTACACCTTC. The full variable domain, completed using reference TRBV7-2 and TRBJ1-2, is GAGVSQSPSNKVTEKGKDVELRCDPISGHTALYWYRQSLGQGLEFLIYFQGNSAPDKSGLPSDRFSAERTGGSVSTLTIQRTQQEDSAVYLCASSRGGRTNYGYTFGSGTRLTVV.

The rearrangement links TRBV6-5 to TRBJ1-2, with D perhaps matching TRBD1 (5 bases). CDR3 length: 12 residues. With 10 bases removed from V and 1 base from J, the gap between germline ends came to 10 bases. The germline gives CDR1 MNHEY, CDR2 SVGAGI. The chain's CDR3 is CAITGFNYGYTF. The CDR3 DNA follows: TGTGCCATAACAGGCTTTAACTATGGCTACACCTTC.

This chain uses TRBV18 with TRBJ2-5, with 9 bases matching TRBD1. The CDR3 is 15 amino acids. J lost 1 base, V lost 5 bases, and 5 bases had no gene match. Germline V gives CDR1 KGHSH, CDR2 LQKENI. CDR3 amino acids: CASSSPGQGQETQYF. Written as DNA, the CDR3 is TGTGCCAGCTCATCTCCGGGACAGGGCCAAGAGACCCAGTACTTC.